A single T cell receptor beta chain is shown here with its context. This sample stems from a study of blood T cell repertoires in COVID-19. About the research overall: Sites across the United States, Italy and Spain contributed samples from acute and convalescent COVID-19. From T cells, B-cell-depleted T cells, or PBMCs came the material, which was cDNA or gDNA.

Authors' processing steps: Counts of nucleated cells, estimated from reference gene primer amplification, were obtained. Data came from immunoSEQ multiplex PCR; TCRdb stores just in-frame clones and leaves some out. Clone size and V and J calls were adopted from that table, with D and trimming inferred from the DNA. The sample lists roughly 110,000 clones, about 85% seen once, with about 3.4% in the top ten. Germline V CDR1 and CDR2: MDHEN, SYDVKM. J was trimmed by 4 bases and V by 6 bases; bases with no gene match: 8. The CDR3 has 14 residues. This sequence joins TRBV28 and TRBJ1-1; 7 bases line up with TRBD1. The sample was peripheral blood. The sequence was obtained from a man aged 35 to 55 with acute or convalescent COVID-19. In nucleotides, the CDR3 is TGTGCCAGCAGCCGGGACAGATTCCGCACTGAAGCTTTCTTT. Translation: CASSRDRFRTEAFF.